A selection of T cell receptor beta chains follows, all from one sample in a study of blood T cell repertoires in COVID-19. The protocol was immunoSEQ multiplex PCR, while the TCRdb copy is restricted to in-frame clones and leaves out a portion. The sample shows hundreds of thousands of clones, around 87% of them seen only once. The source material was PBMCs or T cells enriched from blood (not recorded which). All receptors come from a woman aged 18-35 years with acute COVID-19. The CDR3 runs from the conserved cysteine through the conserved F or W. The D gene is left open where the match is weak. Some rows have no size entry. The others give once, few or many, or a class for an expanded clone.

d_gene: TRBD1; v_gene: TRBV27; abundance: -; j_gene: TRBJ1-5; CDR3aa: CASSSSRTGMNQPQHF; CDR3nt: TGTGCCAGCAGTTCAAGCCGGACAGGGATGAATCAGCCCCAGCATTTT
d_gene: TRBD2; v_gene: TRBV30; abundance: -; j_gene: TRBJ2-1; CDR3aa: CAWSGLPAGGLKFF; CDR3nt: TGTGCCTGGAGTGGGCTTCCAGCGGGAGGCCTCAAGTTCTTC
d_gene: -; v_gene: TRBV28; abundance: -; j_gene: TRBJ2-6; CDR3aa: CASSGQDLGANVLTF; CDR3nt: TGTGCCAGCAGTGGCCAAGATCTTGGGGCCAACGTCCTGACTTTC
d_gene: TRBD1; v_gene: TRBV6-5; abundance: -; j_gene: TRBJ1-2; CDR3aa: CASSYLMDRPTRGYTF; CDR3nt: TGTGCCAGCAGTTACTTAATGGACAGGCCTACTCGGGGCTACACCTTC
d_gene: TRBD2; v_gene: TRBV12-3/TRBV12-4; abundance: -; j_gene: TRBJ2-1; CDR3aa: CASSRTSMNEQFF; CDR3nt: TGTGCCAGCAGTAGGACTAGCATGAATGAGCAGTTCTTC
d_gene: TRBD1; v_gene: TRBV6-2/TRBV6-3; abundance: -; j_gene: TRBJ2-7; CDR3aa: CASSYNLGQNLNYEQYF; CDR3nt: TGTGCCAGCAGTTACAATTTGGGACAGAACCTAAACTACGAGCAGTACTTC
d_gene: -; v_gene: TRBV4-1; abundance: few; j_gene: TRBJ1-1; CDR3aa: CASSQHKAEAFF; CDR3nt: TGCGCCAGCAGCCAGCACAAAGCTGAAGCTTTCTTT
d_gene: -; v_gene: TRBV5-5; abundance: -; j_gene: TRBJ1-2; CDR3aa: CASRVHGGRVDYGYTF; CDR3nt: TGTGCCAGCAGGGTGCATGGGGGCCGAGTTGACTATGGCTACACCTTC
d_gene: TRBD2; v_gene: TRBV3-1/TRBV3-2; abundance: -; j_gene: TRBJ2-1; CDR3aa: CASSQYLAGGGDEQFF; CDR3nt: TGTGCCAGCAGCCAGTACCTAGCGGGAGGGGGCGATGAGCAGTTCTTC
d_gene: -; v_gene: TRBV21-1; abundance: -; j_gene: TRBJ2-7; CDR3aa: CASSSSGDRGLYEQYF; CDR3nt: TGTGCCAGCAGCTCAAGTGGGGACAGGGGGCTGTACGAGCAGTACTTC
d_gene: TRBD1; v_gene: TRBV7-8; abundance: few; j_gene: TRBJ2-2; CDR3aa: CASSLTGGSGTGELFF; CDR3nt: TGTGCCAGCAGCTTAACAGGGGGCTCGGGCACCGGGGAGCTGTTTTTT
d_gene: TRBD2; v_gene: TRBV24-1; abundance: -; j_gene: TRBJ2-1; CDR3aa: CATRGKLGFRGRVCNEQFF; CDR3nt: TGTGCCACCAGGGGGAAACTGGGGTTCCGGGGGAGGGTCTGCAATGAGCAGTTCTTC
d_gene: -; v_gene: TRBV10-3; abundance: -; j_gene: TRBJ2-7; CDR3aa: CAISRGGIGGEQYF; CDR3nt: TGTGCCATCAGCCGGGGAGGTATCGGGGGCGAGCAGTACTTC